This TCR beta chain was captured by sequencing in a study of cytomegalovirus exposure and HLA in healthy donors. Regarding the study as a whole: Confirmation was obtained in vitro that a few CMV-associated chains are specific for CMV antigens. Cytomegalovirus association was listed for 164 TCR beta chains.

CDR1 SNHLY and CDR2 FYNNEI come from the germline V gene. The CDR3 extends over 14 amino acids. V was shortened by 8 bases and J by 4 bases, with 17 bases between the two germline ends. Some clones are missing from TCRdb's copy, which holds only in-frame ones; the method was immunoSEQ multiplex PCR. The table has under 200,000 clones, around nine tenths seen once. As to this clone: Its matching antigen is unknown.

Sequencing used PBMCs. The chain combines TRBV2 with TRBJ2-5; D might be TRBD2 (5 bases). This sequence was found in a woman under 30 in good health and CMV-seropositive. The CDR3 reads CASPRGLATETQYF. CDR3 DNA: TGTGCCAGCCCCCGTGGGCTAGCAACAGAGACCCAGTACTTC.